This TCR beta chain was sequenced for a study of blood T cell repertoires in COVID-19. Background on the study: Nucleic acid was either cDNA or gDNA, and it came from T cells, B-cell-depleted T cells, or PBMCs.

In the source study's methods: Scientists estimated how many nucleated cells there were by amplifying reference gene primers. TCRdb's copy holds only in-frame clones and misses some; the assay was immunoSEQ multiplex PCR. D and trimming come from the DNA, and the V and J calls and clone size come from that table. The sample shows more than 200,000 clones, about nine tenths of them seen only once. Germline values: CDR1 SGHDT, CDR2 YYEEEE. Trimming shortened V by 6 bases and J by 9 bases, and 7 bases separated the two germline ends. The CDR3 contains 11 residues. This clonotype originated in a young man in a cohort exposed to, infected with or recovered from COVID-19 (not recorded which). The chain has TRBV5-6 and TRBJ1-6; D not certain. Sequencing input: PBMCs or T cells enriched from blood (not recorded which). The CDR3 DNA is TGTGCCAGCAAACTAACTTCACCCCTCCACTTT. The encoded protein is CASKLTSPLHF.